This entry lists 20 T cell receptor beta chains sequenced from one sample in a study of tumour-infiltrating T cells in Burkitt lymphoma. Generated by immunoSEQ multiplex PCR, the TCRdb table keeps only in-frame clones and is missing some. The sample has about 50,000 clones, around 29% seen once. What was sequenced was tumor tissue. These receptors were taken from a human donor with Burkitt lymphoma.

This clone has just a few counts. This chain joins TRBV7-8 and TRBJ2-7, with D maybe TRBD2 (5 bases). V lost 1 base and J 6 bases, leaving 7 bases between the germline ends. Germline assignment: CDR1 SGHVS and CDR2 FQNEAQ. The CDR3 runs to 12 residues. CDR3 sequence (DNA): TGTGCCAGCAGCTTAGAGAGGGTCGAGCAGTACTTC. Translating gives CASSLERVEQYF.

A few counts support this clone. This chain links TRBV6-5 with TRBJ1-2; no definite D call. V was pared by 2 bases and J by 7 bases, with 11 bases between. CDR1 is MNHEY, CDR2 SVGAGI, per germline. This CDR3 has 13 residues. This CDR3 reads CASSYLRGSGYTF. CDR3 DNA sequence: TGTGCCAGCAGTTACCTGCGAGGGTCTGGCTACACCTTC.

The sample holds a few counts of this clone. J is TRBJ1-4 and V is TRBV18, with 7 bases fitting TRBD1. Unmatched junction bases numbered 6, after V lost 3 bases and J lost 8 bases. The CDR3 contains 14 residues. The V gene's germline CDR1 is KGHSH and CDR2 LQKENI. This CDR3 reads CASSPPTGREKLFF. The CDR3 DNA sequence: TGTGCCAGCTCACCGCCGACAGGGCGGGAAAAACTGTTTTTT. Full variable domain (missing parts from reference TRBV18 and TRBJ1-4): NAGVMQNPRHLVRRRGQEARLRCSPMKGHSHVYWYRQLPEEGLKFMVYLQKENIIDESGMPKERFSAEFPKEGPSILRIQQVVRGDSAAYFCASSPPTGREKLFFGSGTQLSVL.

This clone was seen a handful of times. The rearrangement links TRBV12-5 to TRBJ2-2; 11 positions match TRBD1. The CDR3 extends over 15 amino acids. J gave up 5 bases and V 6 bases, and 5 bases lay outside the gene matches. Germline assignment: CDR1 LGHNT and CDR2 FRNRAP. This CDR3 is CASGRDRGGTGELFF. CDR3 in DNA: TGTGCTAGTGGCAGGGACAGGGGGGGTACCGGGGAGCTGTTTTTT.

V usage is TRBV5-5 and J usage is TRBJ2-1; D call uncertain. The CDR3 is 14 residues long. Germline V gene lookup returns CDR1 SGHKS and CDR2 YYEKEE (reference sequence). The ends were cut back, 0 bases at V and 6 bases at J, with 10 bases in the middle. DNA of the CDR3: TGTGCCAGCAGCTTGGTAGGGCGAGCCAATGAGCAGTTCTTC. Its translation: CASSLVGRANEQFF.

This clone was observed a few times. The J gene is TRBJ2-7, the V gene TRBV7-8, with D perhaps TRBD1 (6 bases). Germline V gene lookup returns CDR1 SGHVS and CDR2 FQNEAQ. The CDR3 spans 15 residues. V was shortened by 1 base and J by 2 bases, with 12 bases between the two germline ends. The CDR3 DNA reads TGTGCCAGCAGCTTAGGGACAGCGAACGCCTACGAGCAGTACTTC. Protein sequence: CASSLGTANAYEQYF. Full variable domain (remainder filled in from reference TRBV7-8 and TRBJ2-7): GAGVSQSPRYKVAKRGQDVALRCDPISGHVSLFWYQQALGQGPEFLTYFQNEAQLDKSGLPSDRFFAERPEGSVSTLKIQRTQQEDSAVYLCASSLGTANAYEQYFGPGTRLTVT.

This chain connects TRBV10-2 to TRBJ2-1; D is possibly TRBD1 (5 bases). Germline assignment: CDR1 WSHSY and CDR2 SAAADI. This CDR3 spans 13 amino acids. With 8 bases removed from V and 4 bases from J, the gap between germline ends came to 12 bases. Written as DNA, the CDR3 is TGCGCCAGCCGCAGGGATCGGTACAATGAGCAGTTCTTC. Amino acid sequence: CASRRDRYNEQFF.

A few counts support this clone. The chain uses TRBV5-1 and TRBJ1-1; 8 bases line up with TRBD1. CDR1 SGHRS and CDR2 YFSETQ come from the germline V gene. The ends lost 8 bases at V and 6 bases at J; junction bases unmatched: 9. The CDR3 totals 13 residues. CDR3 in amino acids: CASQNQGAAEAFF. For the CDR3, the DNA is TGCGCCAGTCAAAACCAGGGGGCCGCTGAAGCTTTCTTT. Full variable domain (rest looked up from reference TRBV5-1 and TRBJ1-1): KAGVTQTPRYLIKTRGQQVTLSCSPISGHRSVSWYQQTPGQGLQFLFEYFSETQRNKGNFPGRFSGRQFSNSRSEMNVSTLELGDSALYLCASQNQGAAEAFFGQGTRLTVV.

This chain uses TRBV5-4 with TRBJ2-2; D possibly corresponds to TRBD2 (5 bases). The CDR3 contains 16 residues. Germline V gene lookup returns CDR1 SGHNT and CDR2 YYREEE (reference sequence). V was cut by 0 bases and J by 4 bases, with 13 bases left in between. The CDR3: CASSLGSGLGTGELFF. The CDR3 bases are TGTGCCAGCAGCTTGGGATCGGGGTTGGGCACCGGGGAGCTGTTTTTT.

This clone came up a few times. The chain joins TRBV4-2 to TRBJ1-5; no reliable D call. In germline, CDR1 is LGHNA, CDR2 YNFKEQ. The V end was cut by 1 base, the J end by 8 bases, with 9 bases between. This CDR3 is 13 amino acids long. This CDR3 reads CASSQGREEPQHF. CDR3 DNA sequence: TGTGCCAGCAGCCAAGGGAGGGAAGAGCCCCAGCATTTT.

This clone showed up just a few times. For the CDR3, the DNA is TGTGCCAGCTCACTTAGCTCAGATACGCAGTATTTT. It yields the protein CASSLSSDTQYF. This chain joins TRBV18 and TRBJ2-3; no clear D gene. V was cut by 4 bases and J by 4 bases, with 6 bases left in between. CDR3 length: 12 amino acids. Germline CDR1 and CDR2: KGHSH and LQKENI. The whole variable domain, filled in from reference TRBV18 and TRBJ2-3, reads NAGVMQNPRHLVRRRGQEARLRCSPMKGHSHVYWYRQLPEEGLKFMVYLQKENIIDESGMPKERFSAEFPKEGPSILRIQQVVRGDSAAYFCASSLSSDTQYFGPGTRLTVL.

The chain recombines TRBV11-1 with TRBJ2-7, with a tentative D call TRBD2 (5 bases). Looked up from germline, CDR1 is SGHAT and CDR2 is FQDESV (reference sequence). V gave up 0 bases and J gave up 5 bases, with 11 bases separating them. The CDR3 totals 14 residues. CDR3 in DNA: TGTGCCAGCAGCTTAGCCGGGATCGACCACGAGCAGTACTTC. As protein: CASSLAGIDHEQYF.

The rearrangement joins TRBV7-2 to TRBJ1-5; no firm D call. CDR1 SGHTA and CDR2 FQGNSA come from the germline V gene. With 2 bases removed from V and 4 bases from J, the gap between germline ends came to 6 bases. This CDR3 comprises 13 residues. CDR3 bases: TGTGCCAGCAGCTTAACCGGGAATCAGCCCCAGCATTTT. As protein: CASSLTGNQPQHF. Drawing the rest from reference TRBV7-2 and TRBJ1-5, the complete variable domain is GAGVSQSPSNKVTEKGKDVELRCDPISGHTALYWYRQSLGQGLEFLIYFQGNSAPDKSGLPSDRFSAERTGGSVSTLTIQRTQQEDSAVYLCASSLTGNQPQHFGDGTRLSIL.

V and J are TRBV19 and TRBJ1-5; D is perhaps TRBD1 (5 bases). The CDR3 is 18 residues long. V lost 7 bases to trimming and J lost 0 bases, with 22 bases between them. Looked up from germline, CDR1 is LNHDA and CDR2 is SQIVND (reference sequence). This CDR3 reads CASIRGIGAEFSNQPQHF. The CDR3 DNA follows: TGTGCCAGTATAAGGGGAATCGGGGCTGAATTTAGCAATCAGCCCCAGCATTTT.

The table lists this clone with a few counts. This chain's CDR3 is CASSPRGGFDGTQYF. The DNA for the CDR3 is TGTGCCAGCAGCCCGCGGGGGGGCTTCGACGGGACCCAGTACTTC. The chain joins TRBV7-3 to TRBJ2-5; 9 positions match TRBD2. The CDR3 covers 15 residues. The ends lost 5 bases at V and 7 bases at J; junction bases unmatched: 11. Per germline, CDR1 SGHTA and CDR2 FQGTGA. The full variable domain, with the rest looked up from reference TRBV7-3 and TRBJ2-5, is GAGVSQTPSNKVTEKGKYVELRCDPISGHTALYWYRQSLGQGPEFLIYFQGTGAADDSGLPNDRFFAVRPEGSVSTLKIQRTERGDSAVYLCASSPRGGFDGTQYFGPGTRLLVL.

This rearrangement joins TRBV7-9 to TRBJ2-5; tentatively, D is TRBD2 (6 bases). The CDR3 runs 15 residues. CDR1 SEHNR and CDR2 FQNEAQ come from the germline V gene (reference sequence). V gave up 4 bases and J gave up 5 bases, with 17 bases separating them. The CDR3, as DNA: TGTGCCAGCAGCTGGGGACTCCCCCCGCCCGAGACCCAGTACTTC. The encoded protein is CASSWGLPPPETQYF.

The chain recombines TRBV6-1 with TRBJ2-5; no clear D. The germline V gene encodes CDR1 MNHNS and CDR2 SASEGT. V lost 4 bases and J 2 bases, leaving 17 bases between the germline ends. This CDR3 has 16 residues. This CDR3 is CASSGMAAAPQETQYF. In DNA, the CDR3 is TGTGCCAGCAGTGGAATGGCAGCTGCCCCTCAAGAGACCCAGTACTTC.

In its sample, this clone was seen a few times. The chain carries TRBV4-2 and TRBJ2-3; D remains unclear. This CDR3 is built from 14 residues. V lost 0 bases and J lost 1, with 5 bases in between. CDR1 is LGHNA, CDR2 YNFKEQ, per germline. CDR3 in DNA: TGTGCCAGCAGCCAAGATCACGGCACAGATACGCAGTATTTT. It specifies CASSQDHGTDTQYF.

The V gene is TRBV11-2, the J gene TRBJ1-4; tentative D call: TRBD1 (5 bases). Germline assignment: CDR1 SGHAT and CDR2 FQNNGV. Trimming removed 1 base at V and 7 bases at J, with 7 bases between. The CDR3 has 13 amino acids. In nucleotides, the CDR3 is TGTGCCAGCAGCTTAGGCAGGGCTGAAAAACTGTTTTTT. This gives the protein CASSLGRAEKLFF.

The rearrangement uses TRBV29-1 and TRBJ1-5; D call uncertain. In germline, CDR1 is SQVTM, CDR2 ANQGSEA. There are 13 residues in the CDR3. V was clipped by 4 bases and J by 5 bases, with 12 bases between them. As DNA, the CDR3 is TGCAGCGTTGGCTCCGGGATTCATCAGCCCCAGCATTTT. Amino acids: CSVGSGIHQPQHF.